What follows are 29 T cell receptor beta chains derived from one specimen sequenced in a study of blood T cell repertoires in COVID-19. Libraries were prepared by immunoSEQ multiplex PCR; TCRdb keeps only in-frame clonotypes and omits some of them. The table lists about 97,000 clones, approximately 80% of them singletons. The source material was peripheral blood. All receptors come from a man between 65 and 85 years old with acute or convalescent COVID-19.

This clone was seen only a few times. This sequence joins TRBV6-6 and TRBJ2-5; a weak D match, TRBD1 (6 bases). The CDR3 length is 14 residues. Germline V gene sequence: CDR1 MNHNY, CDR2 SVGAGI (reference sequence). V lost 5 bases and J lost 0, with 10 bases in between. CDR3 loop: CASSIQGYQETQYF. In DNA, the CDR3 is TGTGCCAGCAGTATCCAGGGGTACCAAGAGACCCAGTACTTC.

This chain joins TRBV13 and TRBJ2-7; TRBD2 matches at 12 bases. The germline gives CDR1 PRHDT, CDR2 FYEKMQ (reference sequence). V shed 1 base and J 1 base; nucleotides not matched to a gene: 5. The CDR3 runs 17 residues. CDR3 nucleotides: TGTGCCAGCAGCTTAGTCCCTAGCGGGGGGGCTTCCTACGAGCAGTACTTC. The encoded protein is CASSLVPSGGASYEQYF.

In its sample, this clone was seen a few times. This sequence joins TRBV7-9 and TRBJ1-1; 9 bases align to TRBD1. The length of the CDR3 is 15 residues. CDR1 and CDR2 (germline): SEHNR, FQNEAQ (reference sequence). The ends lost 0 bases at V and 6 bases at J; junction bases unmatched: 5. The CDR3: CASSLAGQGTSEAFF. The CDR3 DNA sequence: TGTGCCAGCAGCTTAGCGGGACAGGGTACCTCTGAAGCTTTCTTT.

The chain is built from TRBV19 and TRBJ2-1, with 9 positions matching TRBD1. The J segment lost 8 bases and the V segment lost 3 bases, leaving 14 bases of the junction unmatched. There are 17 residues in the CDR3. Germline V gene sequence: CDR1 LNHDA, CDR2 SQIVND (reference sequence). CDR3 sequence (DNA): TGTGCCAGTAGTATGACTTTATTTGGGACAGGGTTGTATGAGCAGTTCTTC. Its protein product is CASSMTLFGTGLYEQFF.

The chain links TRBV6-5 to TRBJ2-1; D might be TRBD2 (5 bases). This CDR3 spans 16 amino acids. Between the trimmed V and J ends, which lost 0 bases and 2 bases, there was a span of 11 bases. Germline CDR1 reads MNHEY; CDR2 reads SVGAGI. The CDR3 reads CASSYSMTTAYNEQFF. CDR3 in DNA: TGTGCCAGCAGTTACTCGATGACTACAGCCTACAATGAGCAGTTCTTC.

The chain combines TRBV11-2 with TRBJ2-7; 8 bases match TRBD2. Germline V gene data show CDR1 as SGHAT and CDR2 as FQNNGV. V was pared by 3 bases and J by 3 bases, with 13 bases of the junction left unmatched. This CDR3 contains 17 residues. The CDR3 coding sequence is TGTGCCAGCAGCTTTACAAGGACTAGCAAATCGGTCTACGAGCAGTACTTC. Its protein product is CASSFTRTSKSVYEQYF.

The CDR3 DNA is TGTGCCAGCACGCGCGTGCCCCTCCACTTT. It yields the protein CASTRVPLHF. This rearrangement joins TRBV27 to TRBJ1-6; D is ambiguous. This CDR3 is 10 amino acids long. With 7 bases removed from V and 13 bases from J, the gap between germline ends came to 8 bases. Per the germline V gene, CDR1 is MNHEY and CDR2 is SMNVEV (reference sequence).

The J gene is TRBJ1-5, the V gene TRBV5-8; TRBD1 matches at 11 bases. CDR1 is SGHTS, CDR2 YDEGEE, per germline. With 0 bases clipped from V and 7 bases from J, the junction kept 15 bases outside the gene matches. CDR3 length: 19 amino acids. CDR3 nucleotides: TGTGCCAGCAGCTTGGGCAGCCTCGGGGACAGGGGGATTGGACAGCCCCAGCATTTT. As protein: CASSLGSLGDRGIGQPQHF. The variable domain in full, with the rest retrieved from reference TRBV5-8 and TRBJ1-5, is EAGVTQSPTHLIKTRGQQATLRCSPISGHTSVYWYQQALGLGLQFLLWYDEGEERNRGNFPPRFSGRQFPNYSSELNVNALELEDSALYLCASSLGSLGDRGIGQPQHFGDGTRLSIL.

This chain connects TRBV7-9 to TRBJ1-6; D is unclear. The V end lost 4 bases, the J end lost 7 bases, and 2 bases lay between the germline ends. CDR1 is SEHNR and CDR2 is FQNEAQ in the germline V gene (reference sequence). This CDR3 contains 11 residues. CDR3 in DNA: TGTGCCAGCAGCTCAAATTCACCCCTCCACTTT. This encodes CASSSNSPLHF.

The chain recombines TRBV11-3 with TRBJ2-3; 7 bases agree with TRBD2. The V and J ends lost 5 bases and 2 bases, in that order; junction bases with no gene match: 13. The CDR3 loop spans 17 amino acids. Germline values: CDR1 SGHNT, CDR2 YENEEA. CDR3 sequence reads: CASSMGGGSILTDTQYF. In nucleotides, the CDR3 is TGTGCCAGCAGCATGGGGGGAGGGAGCATCCTCACAGATACGCAGTATTTT.

The rearrangement uses TRBV9 and TRBJ2-7; 10 positions agree with TRBD1. The trim removed 4 bases at V and 6 bases at J, leaving 10 bases unmatched. Germline CDR1 reads SGDLS; CDR2 reads YYNGEE. This CDR3 spans 15 amino acids. The CDR3 DNA follows: TGTGCCAGCAGCCGTCTAGGGGGGACAGGGGTCGAGCAGTACTTC. Its translation is CASSRLGGTGVEQYF.

The CDR3 region has the DNA TGTGCCAGCAGCTTCGGGACCAGGGGAAACATTCAGTACTTC. Translation: CASSFGTRGNIQYF. The chain joins TRBV7-9 to TRBJ2-4; weak D call: TRBD1 (6 bases). V lost 3 bases and J lost 6, with 12 bases in between. This CDR3 has 14 amino acids. The V gene's germline CDR1 is SEHNR and CDR2 FQNEAQ (reference sequence).

The chain carries TRBV2 and TRBJ1-4, with a tentative D call TRBD1 (5 bases). Germline V gene sequence: CDR1 SNHLY, CDR2 FYNNEI. The CDR3 sequence is 14 residues long. Trimming cost V 9 bases and J 3 bases, with 14 bases left between them. CDR3: CASNPQAANEKLFF. CDR3 DNA sequence: TGTGCCAGTAACCCACAGGCCGCTAATGAAAAACTGTTTTTT.

This chain uses TRBV6-5 with TRBJ2-7, with D possibly TRBD1 on 6 matching bases. V gave up 9 bases and J gave up 11 bases, with 20 bases separating them. Germline V CDR1 and CDR2: MNHEY, SVGAGI. This CDR3 comprises 12 residues. The CDR3 is CASLRDTHLEYF. CDR3 nucleotide sequence: TGTGCCAGTTTACGGGACACCCATCTTGAGTACTTC.

The V gene is TRBV15, the J gene TRBJ1-1, with D possibly being TRBD1 (6 bases). The CDR3 totals 15 residues. Trimming removed 1 base from V and 3 bases from J, with 12 bases in between. Looked up from germline, CDR1 is LNHNV and CDR2 is YYDKDF (reference sequence). Here the CDR3 DNA reads TGTGCCACCAGCAGAGGCAGGGGAGGGGACACTGAAGCTTTCTTT. Encoded protein: CATSRGRGGDTEAFF.

This clone was seen just once. The limits of the CDR3 on the DNA are not certain, so only TCRdb's listed CDR3 is given. This chain connects TRBV7-2 to TRBJ1-5. The CDR3 is 12 residues long, ends included. CDR1 is SGHTA, CDR2 FQGNSA, per germline. This chain's CDR3 is CASTSGNQPQHF.

The genes are TRBV6-5 and TRBJ1-1; TRBD1 might be the D (5 bases). The V end was cut by 7 bases, the J end by 1 base, with 10 bases between. The CDR3 runs to 13 residues. Looked up from germline, CDR1 is MNHEY and CDR2 is SVGAGI. The CDR3 nucleotides are TGTGCCAGCACCCAGGGTCGGAACACTGAAGCTTTCTTT. As protein: CASTQGRNTEAFF.

This chain connects TRBV5-1 to TRBJ2-7; tentatively, D is TRBD1 (5 bases). CDR3 length: 14 amino acids. V gave up 0 bases and J gave up 4 bases, with 11 bases separating them. The germline CDR1 and CDR2 sequences are SGHRS and YFSETQ. DNA of the CDR3: TGCGCCAGCAGCTTGGGAGTCTCAGGGTACGAGCAGTACTTC. Encoded protein: CASSLGVSGYEQYF.

In nucleotides, the CDR3 is TGCAGCGTGTATAACTACAATGAGCAGTTCTTC. Its protein is CSVYNYNEQFF. This chain uses TRBV29-1 with TRBJ2-1, with D hard to call. Germline V CDR1 and CDR2: SQVTM, ANQGSEA. The CDR3 spans 11 residues. The V end was cut by 6 bases, the J end by 3 bases, with 6 bases between.

This chain joins TRBV7-9 and TRBJ2-2, with 11 bases aligning to TRBD1. CDR1 is SEHNR and CDR2 is FQNEAQ in the germline V gene (reference sequence). V gave up 7 bases and J gave up 6 bases; unmatched junction bases: 4. The length of the CDR3 is 14 residues. CDR3 nucleotide sequence: TGTGCCAGCAACCAGGGACAGGGGGCCGGGGAGCTGTTTTTT. This codes for CASNQGQGAGELFF.

This sequence joins TRBV7-2 and TRBJ2-7; D perhaps matches TRBD1 (5 bases). The CDR3 has 14 amino acids. Trimming took off 5 bases at V and 4 bases at J, with 15 bases between the two ends. Germline assignment: CDR1 SGHTA and CDR2 FQGNSA. CDR3 region: CASSQTGAQYEQYF. CDR3 DNA: TGTGCCAGCAGCCAGACTGGGGCTCAATACGAGCAGTACTTC.

This chain connects TRBV6-5 to TRBJ2-2; 8 bases line up with TRBD2. CDR3 length: 14 amino acids. Germline V gives CDR1 MNHEY, CDR2 SVGAGI. V lost 6 bases, J lost 4 bases, and 4 bases stayed unmatched. CDR3 nucleotides: TGTGCCAGCAGAACCGGGACTAGCACCGGGGAGCTGTTTTTT. Translated: CASRTGTSTGELFF.

This clone appeared once. The chain combines TRBV10-3 with TRBJ2-1; 10 positions agree with TRBD2. After removal of 6 bases from V and 5 bases from J, the junction contained 4 bases not matched to a gene. The CDR3 contains 14 residues. Per the germline V gene, CDR1 is ENHRY and CDR2 is SYGVKD. The CDR3 nucleotides read TGTGCCATCAGCGGGACTAGCGATAACAATGAGCAGTTCTTC. It translates to CAISGTSDNNEQFF.

This rearrangement joins TRBV5-5 to TRBJ1-4; D not resolved. V dropped 2 bases and J dropped 2 bases, with 16 bases sitting between them. Per the germline V gene, CDR1 is SGHKS and CDR2 is YYEKEE (reference sequence). The CDR3 is made up of 17 amino acids. In DNA, the CDR3 is TGTGCCAGCAGCTTAATCGGGTCGGGAGGCACTAATGAAAAACTGTTTTTT. Its protein product is CASSLIGSGGTNEKLFF. The full variable domain, its missing parts supplied by reference TRBV5-5 and TRBJ1-4, is DAGVTQSPTHLIKTRGQQVTLRCSPISGHKSVSWYQQVLGQGPQFIFQYYEKEERGRGNFPDRFSARQFPNYSSELNVNALLLGDSALYLCASSLIGSGGTNEKLFFGSGTQLSVL.

This sequence joins TRBV5-4 and TRBJ2-1; 11 bases line up with TRBD1. This CDR3 is 15 amino acids long. Germline CDR1 reads SGHNT; CDR2 reads YYREEE (reference sequence). J gave up 6 bases and V 6 bases, and 8 bases lay outside the gene matches. CDR3 DNA sequence: TGTGCCAGCAACTGGGACAGGGGGTTACGCAATGAGCAGTTCTTC. It yields the protein CASNWDRGLRNEQFF.

The genes are TRBV19 and TRBJ1-1, with D perhaps TRBD1 (6 bases). Germline loops: CDR1 LNHDA, CDR2 SQIVND (reference sequence). Trimming cost V 7 bases and J 5 bases, with 23 bases left between them. The CDR3 runs to 16 residues. The chain's CDR3 is CASTENRVGLETEAFF. DNA for the CDR3: TGTGCCAGTACGGAGAACAGGGTCGGATTGGAGACTGAAGCTTTCTTT. Full variable domain (rest looked up from reference TRBV19 and TRBJ1-1): DGGITQSPKYLFRKEGQNVTLSCEQNLNHDAMYWYRQDPGQGLRLIYYSQIVNDFQKGDIAEGYSVSREKKESFPLTVTSAQKNPTAFYLCASTENRVGLETEAFFGQGTRLTVV.

This clone has a single count. V usage is TRBV7-3 and J usage is TRBJ2-5, with TRBD2 identical over 7 bases. The CDR3 is 15 amino acids. The V segment lost 4 bases and the J segment 2 bases; nucleotides outside the gene matches: 7. CDR1 and CDR2 from the germline V gene are SGHTA and FQGTGA. CDR3 in amino acids: CASSYGAGLQETQYF. CDR3 nucleotide sequence: TGTGCCAGCAGCTATGGAGCGGGGTTACAAGAGACCCAGTACTTC.

The rearrangement links TRBV15 to TRBJ2-7; the D gene is possibly TRBD1 (5 bases). Trimming stripped 3 bases from V and 5 bases from J, with 23 bases between. The CDR3 totals 17 residues. Germline V gene lookup returns CDR1 LNHNV and CDR2 YYDKDF (reference sequence). CDR3 region: CATSRGFREQVRHEQYF. The CDR3, as DNA: TGTGCCACCAGCAGGGGCTTTCGCGAACAGGTCCGCCACGAGCAGTACTTC.

This clone was detected once. J is TRBJ2-5 and V is TRBV28; TRBD2 matches 11 bases. The CDR3 loop spans 15 amino acids. After removal of 4 bases from V and 6 bases from J, the junction contained 7 bases not matched to a gene. CDR1 and CDR2 (germline): MDHEN, SYDVKM. The CDR3 DNA reads as TGTGCCAGCAGTTCCGGGACTAGCGGTCGGAAGACCCAGTACTTC. It codes for CASSSGTSGRKTQYF. The whole variable domain, filled in from reference TRBV28 and TRBJ2-5, reads DVKVTQSSRYLVKRTGEKVFLECVQDMDHENMFWYRQDPGLGLRLIYFSYDVKMKEKGDIPEGYSVSREKKERFSLILESASTNQTSMYLCASSSGTSGRKTQYFGPGTRLLVL.